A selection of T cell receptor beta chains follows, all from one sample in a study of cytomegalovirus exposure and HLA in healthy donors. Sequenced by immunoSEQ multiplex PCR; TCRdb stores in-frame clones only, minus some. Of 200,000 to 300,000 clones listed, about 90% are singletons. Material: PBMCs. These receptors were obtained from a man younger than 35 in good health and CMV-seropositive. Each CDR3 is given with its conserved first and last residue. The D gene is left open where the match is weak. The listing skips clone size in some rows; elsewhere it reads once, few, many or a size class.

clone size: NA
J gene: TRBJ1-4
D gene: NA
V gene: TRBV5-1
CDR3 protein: CASSLLPGKATNEKLFF
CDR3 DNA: TGCGCCAGCAGTCTTCTCCCAGGGAAAGCAACTAATGAAAAACTGTTTTTT

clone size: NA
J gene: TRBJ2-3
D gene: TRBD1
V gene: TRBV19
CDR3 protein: CASSIMTGADTQYF
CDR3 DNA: TGTGCCAGTAGTATCATGACAGGGGCAGATACGCAGTATTTT

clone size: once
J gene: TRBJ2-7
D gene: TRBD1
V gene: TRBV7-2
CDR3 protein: CASSPWTGRTYEQYF
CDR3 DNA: TGTGCCAGCAGCCCCTGGACAGGGAGGACCTACGAGCAGTACTTC

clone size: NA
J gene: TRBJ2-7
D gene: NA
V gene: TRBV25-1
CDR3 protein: CASSDSVIHPWSEQYF
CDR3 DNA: TGTGCCAGCAGTGACTCGGTCATCCATCCTTGGAGCGAGCAGTACTTC

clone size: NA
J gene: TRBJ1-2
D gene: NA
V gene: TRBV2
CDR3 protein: CASSEGRRPANYGYTF
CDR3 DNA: TGTGCCAGCAGTGAGGGGAGAAGGCCAGCTAACTATGGCTACACCTTC

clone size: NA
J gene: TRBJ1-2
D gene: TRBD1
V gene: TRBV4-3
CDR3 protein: CASSQASVGQTHGYTF
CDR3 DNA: TGCGCCAGCAGCCAAGCCTCAGTGGGACAGACCCATGGCTACACCTTC

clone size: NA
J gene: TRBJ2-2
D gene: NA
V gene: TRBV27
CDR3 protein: CASITIRALNTGELFF
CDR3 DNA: TGTGCCAGCATAACCATTCGGGCCCTTAACACCGGGGAGCTGTTTTTT

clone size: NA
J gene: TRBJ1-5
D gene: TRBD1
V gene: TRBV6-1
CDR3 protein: CASRGQGGHQPQHF
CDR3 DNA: TGTGCCAGCAGGGGACAGGGGGGGCATCAGCCCCAGCATTTT

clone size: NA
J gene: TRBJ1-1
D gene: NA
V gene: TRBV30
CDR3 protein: CAWSQQPNTEAFF
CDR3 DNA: TGTGCCTGGAGTCAGCAGCCGAACACTGAAGCTTTCTTT

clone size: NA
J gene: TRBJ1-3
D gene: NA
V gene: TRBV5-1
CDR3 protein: CASSLNSGNTIYF
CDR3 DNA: TGCGCCAGCAGCTTGAACTCTGGAAACACCATATATTTT

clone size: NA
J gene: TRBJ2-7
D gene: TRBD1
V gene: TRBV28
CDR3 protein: CASRSSGTGSYEQYF
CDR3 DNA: TGTGCCAGCAGGTCCTCCGGGACAGGGTCGTACGAGCAGTACTTC

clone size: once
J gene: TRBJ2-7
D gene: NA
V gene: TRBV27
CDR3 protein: CASSSLLDIYEQYF
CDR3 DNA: TGTGCCAGCAGTTCCCTCTTGGACATCTACGAGCAGTACTTC

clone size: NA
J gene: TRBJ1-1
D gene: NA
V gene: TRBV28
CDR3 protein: CASSLGGEGTEAFF
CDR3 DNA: TGTGCCAGCAGTTTAGGGGGGGAAGGCACTGAAGCTTTCTTT

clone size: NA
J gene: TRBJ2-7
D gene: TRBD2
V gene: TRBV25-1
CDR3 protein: CASSDPSSGGSYEQYF
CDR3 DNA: TGTGCCAGCAGTGACCCATCTAGCGGGGGCTCCTACGAGCAGTACTTC

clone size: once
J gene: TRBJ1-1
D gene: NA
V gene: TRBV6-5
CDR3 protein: CASSYRANTEAFF
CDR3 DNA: TGTGCCAGCAGTTATCGGGCGAACACTGAAGCTTTCTTT

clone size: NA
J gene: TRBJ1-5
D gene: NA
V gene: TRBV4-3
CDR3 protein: CASSQDWATDQPQHF
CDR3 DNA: TGCGCCAGCAGCCAAGATTGGGCTACAGATCAGCCCCAGCATTTT

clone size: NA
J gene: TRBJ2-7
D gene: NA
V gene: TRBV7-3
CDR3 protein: CASSRAPGDYEQYF
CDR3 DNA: TGTGCCAGCAGCCGGGCTCCGGGGGACTACGAGCAGTACTTC

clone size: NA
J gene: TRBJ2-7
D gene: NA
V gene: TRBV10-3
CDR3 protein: CAISLTGTVAHPTPYEQYF
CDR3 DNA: TGTGCCATCAGCTTAACAGGGACCGTCGCCCATCCTACCCCCTACGAGCAGTACTTC

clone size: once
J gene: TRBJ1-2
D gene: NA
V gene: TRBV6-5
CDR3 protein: CASRLQGGDGYTF
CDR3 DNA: TGTGCCAGCAGACTTCAGGGTGGGGATGGCTACACCTTC

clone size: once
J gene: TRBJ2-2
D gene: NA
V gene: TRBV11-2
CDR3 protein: CASSLRGSAGTTGELFF
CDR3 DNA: TGTGCCAGCAGCTTACGTGGTTCGGCAGGGACCACCGGGGAGCTGTTTTTT

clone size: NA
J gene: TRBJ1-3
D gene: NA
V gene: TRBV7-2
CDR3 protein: CASSLAESSGNTIYF
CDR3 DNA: TGTGCCAGCAGCTTAGCGGAGAGCTCTGGAAACACCATATATTTT

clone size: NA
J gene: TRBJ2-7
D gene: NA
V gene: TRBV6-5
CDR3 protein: CASSSRRDSYEQYF
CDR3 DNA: TGTGCCAGCAGTTCGCGGAGGGACTCCTACGAGCAGTACTTC

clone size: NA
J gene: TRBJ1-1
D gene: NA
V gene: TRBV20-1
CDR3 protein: CSARELSEAFF
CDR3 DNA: TGCAGTGCTAGAGAGTTGTCTGAAGCTTTCTTT

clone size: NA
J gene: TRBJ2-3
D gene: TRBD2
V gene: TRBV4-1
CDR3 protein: CASSLAGGIDTQYF
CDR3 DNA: TGCGCCAGCAGCCTAGCGGGAGGGATAGATACGCAGTATTTT

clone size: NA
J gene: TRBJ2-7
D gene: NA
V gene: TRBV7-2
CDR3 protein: CASSSGFPSEQYF
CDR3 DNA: TGTGCCAGCAGCTCGGGATTCCCCTCCGAGCAGTACTTC

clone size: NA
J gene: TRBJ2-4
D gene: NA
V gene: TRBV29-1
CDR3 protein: CSVDSDNIQYF
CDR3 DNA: TGCAGCGTTGATTCAGACAACATTCAGTACTTC

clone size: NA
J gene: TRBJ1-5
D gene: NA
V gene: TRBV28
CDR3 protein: CASSFSSGGNQPQHF
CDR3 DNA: TGTGCCAGCAGTTTTTCGTCAGGGGGCAATCAGCCCCAGCATTTT

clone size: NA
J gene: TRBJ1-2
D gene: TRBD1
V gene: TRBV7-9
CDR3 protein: CASSLAEGTGVNGYTF
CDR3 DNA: TGTGCCAGCAGCTTAGCGGAGGGGACAGGGGTCAATGGCTACACCTTC

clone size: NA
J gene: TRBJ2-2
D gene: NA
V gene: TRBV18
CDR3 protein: CASNSGAGELFF
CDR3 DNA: TGTGCCAGTAACTCGGGAGCCGGGGAGCTGTTTTTT

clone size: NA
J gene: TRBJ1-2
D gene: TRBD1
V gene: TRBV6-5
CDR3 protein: CASRGGQGGYTF
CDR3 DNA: TGTGCCAGCAGAGGCGGACAGGGCGGCTACACCTTC

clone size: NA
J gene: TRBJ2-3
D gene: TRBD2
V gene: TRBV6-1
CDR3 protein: CASTRGPAGDDTQYF
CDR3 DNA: TGTGCCAGCACCCGGGGCCCAGCGGGAGACGATACGCAGTATTTT

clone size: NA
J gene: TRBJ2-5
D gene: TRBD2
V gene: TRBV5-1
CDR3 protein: CASSLTSALETQYF
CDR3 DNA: TGCGCCAGCAGCTTAACTAGCGCCTTAGAGACCCAGTACTTC

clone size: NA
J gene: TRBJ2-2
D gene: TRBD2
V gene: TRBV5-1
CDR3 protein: CASSLDTSGRNTGELFF
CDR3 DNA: TGCGCCAGCAGCTTGGACACTAGCGGGAGGAACACCGGGGAGCTGTTTTTT

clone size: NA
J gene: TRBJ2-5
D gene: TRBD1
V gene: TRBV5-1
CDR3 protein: CASSYRTGKETQYF
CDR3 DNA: TGCGCCAGCAGCTACCGGACAGGGAAAGAGACCCAGTACTTC

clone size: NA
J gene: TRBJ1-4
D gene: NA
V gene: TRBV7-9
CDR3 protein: CASSLYPATNEKLFF
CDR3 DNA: TGTGCCAGCAGCTTATACCCCGCAACTAATGAAAAACTGTTTTTT

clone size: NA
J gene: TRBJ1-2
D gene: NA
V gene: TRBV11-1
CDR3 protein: CASSPKPTYGYTF
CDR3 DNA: TGTGCCAGCAGCCCCAAGCCGACCTATGGCTACACCTTC

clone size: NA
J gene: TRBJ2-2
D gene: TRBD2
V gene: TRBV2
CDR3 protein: CASTPGLAYTGELFF
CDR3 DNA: TGTGCCAGCACTCCGGGACTAGCGTACACCGGGGAGCTGTTTTTT

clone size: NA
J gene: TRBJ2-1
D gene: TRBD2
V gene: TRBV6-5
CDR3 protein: CASSYSWAGDYNEQFF
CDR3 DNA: TGTGCCAGCAGTTACTCCTGGGCGGGAGACTACAATGAGCAGTTCTTC

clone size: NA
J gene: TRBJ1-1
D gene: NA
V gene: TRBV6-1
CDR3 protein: CASGKQENTEAFF
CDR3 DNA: TGTGCCAGCGGAAAACAGGAAAACACTGAAGCTTTCTTT

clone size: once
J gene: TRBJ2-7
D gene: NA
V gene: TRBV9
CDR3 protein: CASSSTTGPYEQYF
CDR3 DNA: TGTGCCAGCAGCTCGACGACGGGACCCTACGAGCAGTACTTC

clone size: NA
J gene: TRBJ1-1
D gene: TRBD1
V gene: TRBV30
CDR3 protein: CAWKRQGAWYTEAFF
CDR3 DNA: TGTGCCTGGAAACGACAGGGGGCTTGGTACACTGAAGCTTTCTTT

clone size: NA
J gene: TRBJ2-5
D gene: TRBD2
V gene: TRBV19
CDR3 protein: CASTPRLARIQETQYF
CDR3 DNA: TGTGCCAGTACCCCCAGACTAGCTAGAATCCAAGAGACCCAGTACTTC

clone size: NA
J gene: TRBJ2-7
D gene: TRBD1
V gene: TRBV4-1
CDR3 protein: CASSQVIQGASSEQYF
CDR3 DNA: TGCGCCAGCAGCCAAGTGATACAGGGGGCAAGTAGCGAGCAGTACTTC